Detailed here is one T cell receptor (beta chain). The antigen is undetermined. The ends lost 5 bases at V and 11 bases at J; junction bases unmatched: 10. Germline V gene lookup returns CDR1 SGHTA and CDR2 FQGNSA. The CDR3 has 14 residues. The sample is drawn from a study of blood T cells in healthy people across ages. The draw of peripheral blood yielded 8.5 to 10 milliliters from each donor. Study observations and caveats: It was found that TCR beta diversity correlated strongly with the percentage of naive T cells. It was the long-lived donors that had more naive CD4+ cells and higher diversity than aged donors. Per million T cells, TCR beta diversity dropped about linearly as age rose.

Primers used in a second PCR of roughly 7 to 11 cycles were a sample-barcoded 5' primer and a J-beta primer mix. Using its own MiXCR run on the 5' RACE reads, TCRdb lists one record per CDR3 protein. The sample lists about 730,000 distinct CDR3 sequences, 43% seen once, with 20% to 25% in the top ten. Sequenced material: blood. This sequence was found in a woman aged 55-70 years in good health. The chain combines TRBV7-2 with TRBJ2-5, with TRBD1 matching 11 bases. CDR3 protein: CASSQDRGRNEQYF. The CDR3 DNA is TGTGCCAGCAGCCAGGACAGGGGGCGCAATGAGCAGTACTTC. Together with reference TRBV7-2 and TRBJ2-5, the CDR3 gives the full variable domain: GAGVSQSPSNKVTEKGKDVELRCDPISGHTALYWYRQSLGQGLEFLIYFQGNSAPDKSGLPSDRFSAERTGGSVSTLTIQRTQQEDSAVYLCASSQDRGRNEQYFGPGTRLLVL.